The rows below give T cell receptor beta chains drawn from one sample of a study of neurological immune-mediated disorders. Each CDR3 protein gets one entry after TCRdb re-called the 5' RACE reads with MiXCR. The sample shows tens of thousands of distinct CDR3 sequences, approximately 2.4% of them seen only once. Sequencing used PBMCs. Receptors were obtained from a woman in her 30s with multiple sclerosis. Each CDR3 is given with its conserved first and last residue. D genes are given only for firm matches. Rows may omit the clone size; those that give it use once, few, many or a size class.

d_gene: -; abundance: many; j_gene: TRBJ2-1; v_gene: TRBV6-5; CDR3aa: CASRLGSHNEQFF; CDR3nt: TGTGCCAGCAGGCTAGGGTCCCACAATGAGCAGTTCTTC
d_gene: TRBD2; abundance: -; j_gene: TRBJ2-5; v_gene: TRBV7-8; CDR3aa: CASSFPTGGGQETQYF; CDR3nt: TGTGCCAGCAGCTTTCCGACGGGAGGTGGCCAAGAGACCCAGTACTTC
d_gene: -; abundance: many; j_gene: TRBJ2-1; v_gene: TRBV20-1; CDR3aa: CSARDRGFRPNEQFF; CDR3nt: TGCAGTGCTAGAGATCGTGGCTTTAGGCCTAATGAGCAGTTCTTC
d_gene: -; abundance: many; j_gene: TRBJ2-1; v_gene: TRBV15; CDR3aa: CATSEDTYNEQFF; CDR3nt: TGTGCCACCAGCGAGGATACCTACAATGAGCAGTTCTTC
d_gene: -; abundance: many; j_gene: TRBJ1-2; v_gene: TRBV11-3; CDR3aa: CASSLADGTTYGYTF; CDR3nt: TGTGCCAGCAGCTTAGCTGACGGCACCACCTATGGCTACACCTTC
d_gene: -; abundance: many; j_gene: TRBJ1-1; v_gene: TRBV6-5; CDR3aa: CASSYSGRTEAFF; CDR3nt: TGTGCCAGCAGTTACTCAGGTCGAACTGAAGCTTTCTTT
d_gene: -; abundance: -; j_gene: TRBJ1-2; v_gene: TRBV30; CDR3aa: CAVVIRRINYGYTF; CDR3nt: TGTGCCGTGGTCATTCGACGGATTAACTATGGCTACACCTTC
d_gene: -; abundance: many; j_gene: TRBJ1-2; v_gene: TRBV24-1; CDR3aa: CATSDSIRQRGYTF; CDR3nt: TGTGCCACCAGTGACTCCATCAGACAACGAGGCTACACCTTC
d_gene: -; abundance: many; j_gene: TRBJ1-1; v_gene: TRBV18; CDR3aa: CASSPGTRNTEAFF; CDR3nt: TGTGCCAGCTCCCCCGGGACACGGAACACTGAAGCTTTCTTT
d_gene: -; abundance: many; j_gene: TRBJ2-1; v_gene: TRBV7-2; CDR3aa: CASSGGSSPSYEQFF; CDR3nt: TGTGCCAGCAGCGGGGGGAGCTCCCCTTCATATGAGCAGTTCTTC
d_gene: -; abundance: many; j_gene: TRBJ2-3; v_gene: TRBV5-6; CDR3aa: CAGQGGTDTQYF; CDR3nt: TGTGCCGGCCAGGGAGGCACAGATACGCAGTATTTT
d_gene: TRBD1; abundance: many; j_gene: TRBJ2-5; v_gene: TRBV3-1; CDR3aa: CASSQVQGETQYF; CDR3nt: TGTGCCAGCAGCCAAGTACAGGGGGAGACCCAGTACTTC
d_gene: -; abundance: many; j_gene: TRBJ2-1; v_gene: TRBV5-6; CDR3aa: CASSGGTANEQFF; CDR3nt: TGTGCCAGCAGCGGAGGGACAGCAAATGAGCAGTTCTTC
d_gene: TRBD1; abundance: many; j_gene: TRBJ2-7; v_gene: TRBV20-1; CDR3aa: CSARHSGTGGYEQYF; CDR3nt: TGCAGTGCTAGACATTCCGGGACAGGGGGCTACGAGCAGTACTTC
d_gene: -; abundance: many; j_gene: TRBJ2-1; v_gene: TRBV20-1; CDR3aa: CSAPPGGSYNEQFF; CDR3nt: TGCAGTGCCCCTCCCGGGGGTTCCTACAATGAGCAGTTCTTC
d_gene: -; abundance: few; j_gene: TRBJ2-7; v_gene: TRBV18; CDR3aa: CASSPQRGEFSLEQYF; CDR3nt: TGTGCCAGCTCACCTCAAAGGGGGGAGTTTTCTCTCGAGCAGTACTTC
d_gene: TRBD1; abundance: many; j_gene: TRBJ2-3; v_gene: TRBV20-1; CDR3aa: CSASGTGAPSTDTQYF; CDR3nt: TGCAGTGCTTCTGGGACAGGAGCCCCTAGCACAGATACGCAGTATTTT
d_gene: -; abundance: many; j_gene: TRBJ1-1; v_gene: TRBV7-2; CDR3aa: CASLITTGNTEAFF; CDR3nt: TGTGCCAGCCTAATTACGACAGGGAACACTGAAGCTTTCTTT
d_gene: -; abundance: many; j_gene: TRBJ2-2; v_gene: TRBV6-5; CDR3aa: CASSPPTGELFF; CDR3nt: TGTGCCAGCAGTCCACCTACCGGGGAGCTGTTTTTT
d_gene: TRBD1; abundance: many; j_gene: TRBJ2-7; v_gene: TRBV12-3/TRBV12-4; CDR3aa: CASSPGQGAYEQYF; CDR3nt: TGTGCCAGCAGCCCGGGACAGGGGGCCTACGAGCAGTACTTC
d_gene: TRBD1; abundance: many; j_gene: TRBJ2-6; v_gene: TRBV7-2; CDR3aa: CASSRQGYGANVLTF; CDR3nt: TGTGCCAGCAGCAGACAGGGATACGGGGCCAACGTCCTGACTTTC